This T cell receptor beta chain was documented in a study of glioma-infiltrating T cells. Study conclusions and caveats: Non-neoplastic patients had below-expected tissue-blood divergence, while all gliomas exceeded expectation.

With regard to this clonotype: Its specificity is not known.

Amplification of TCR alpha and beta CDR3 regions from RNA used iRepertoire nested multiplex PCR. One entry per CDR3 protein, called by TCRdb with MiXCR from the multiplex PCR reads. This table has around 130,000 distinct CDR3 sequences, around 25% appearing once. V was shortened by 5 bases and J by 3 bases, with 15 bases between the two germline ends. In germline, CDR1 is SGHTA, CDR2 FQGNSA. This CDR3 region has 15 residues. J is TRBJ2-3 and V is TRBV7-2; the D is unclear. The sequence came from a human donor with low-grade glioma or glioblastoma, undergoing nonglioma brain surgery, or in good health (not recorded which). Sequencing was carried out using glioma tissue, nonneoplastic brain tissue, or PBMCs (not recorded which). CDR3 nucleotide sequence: TGTGCCAGCAGCCGTCTAACGATTACGACAGATACGCAGTATTTT. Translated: CASSRLTITTDTQYF.